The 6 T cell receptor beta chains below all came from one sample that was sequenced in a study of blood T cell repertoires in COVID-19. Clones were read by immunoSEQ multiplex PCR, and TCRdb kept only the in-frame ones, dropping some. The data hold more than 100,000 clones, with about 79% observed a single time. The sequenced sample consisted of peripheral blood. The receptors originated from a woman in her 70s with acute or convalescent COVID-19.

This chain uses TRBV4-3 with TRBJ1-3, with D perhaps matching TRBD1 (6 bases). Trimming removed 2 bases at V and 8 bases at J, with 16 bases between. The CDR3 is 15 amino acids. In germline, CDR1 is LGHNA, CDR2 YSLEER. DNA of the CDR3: TGCGCCAGCAGCCAAAATACAGGGATTAAGGACACCATATATTTT. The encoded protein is CASSQNTGIKDTIYF.

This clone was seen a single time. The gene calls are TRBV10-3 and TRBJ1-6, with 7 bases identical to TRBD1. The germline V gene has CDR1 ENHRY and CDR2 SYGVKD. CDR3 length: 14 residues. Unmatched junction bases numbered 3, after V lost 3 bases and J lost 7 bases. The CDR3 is CAISDRQGNSPLHF. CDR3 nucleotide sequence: TGTGCCATCAGTGATAGACAGGGAAATTCACCCCTCCACTTT.

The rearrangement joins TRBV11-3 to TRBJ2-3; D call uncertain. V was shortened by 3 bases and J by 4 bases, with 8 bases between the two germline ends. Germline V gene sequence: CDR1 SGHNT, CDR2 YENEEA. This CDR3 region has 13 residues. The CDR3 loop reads CASSFSSADTQYF. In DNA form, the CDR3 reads TGTGCCAGCAGCTTTAGTTCGGCAGATACGCAGTATTTT.

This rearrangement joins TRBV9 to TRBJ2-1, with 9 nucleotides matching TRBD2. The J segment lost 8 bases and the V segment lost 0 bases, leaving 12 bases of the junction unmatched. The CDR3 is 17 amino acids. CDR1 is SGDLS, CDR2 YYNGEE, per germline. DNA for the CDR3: TGTGCCAGCAGCGTAGATCTGGCGGGGGGGCCGTTGGATGAGCAGTTCTTC. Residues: CASSVDLAGGPLDEQFF. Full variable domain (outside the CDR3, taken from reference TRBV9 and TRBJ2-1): DSGVTQTPKHLITATGQRVTLRCSPRSGDLSVYWYQQSLDQGLQFLIQYYNGEERAKGNILERFSAQQFPDLHSELNLSSLELGDSALYFCASSVDLAGGPLDEQFFGPGTRLTVL.

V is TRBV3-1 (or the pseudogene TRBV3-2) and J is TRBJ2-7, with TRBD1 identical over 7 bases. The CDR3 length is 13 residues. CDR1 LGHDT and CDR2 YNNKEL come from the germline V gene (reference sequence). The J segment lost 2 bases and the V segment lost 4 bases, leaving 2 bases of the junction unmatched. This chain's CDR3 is CASSRQGPYEQYF. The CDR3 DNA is TGTGCCAGCAGCCGACAGGGACCCTACGAGCAGTACTTC.

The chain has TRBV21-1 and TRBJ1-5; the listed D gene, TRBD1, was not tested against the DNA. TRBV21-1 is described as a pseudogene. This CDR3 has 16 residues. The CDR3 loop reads CASTGTGRVGDQPQHF. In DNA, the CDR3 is TGTGCCAGCACCGGGACAGGACGGGTCGGGGATCAGCCCCAGCATTTT.